This T cell receptor beta chain derives from a study of Graves' ophthalmopathy and Graves' hyperthyroidism. Study outcomes and limitations: Distinction of ophthalmopathy from stable hyperthyroidism by a 13-signature model reached 87.88% sensitivity and about 80% specificity. Blood contained most expanded thyroid clonotypes exceeding 0.001 frequency.

Remarks on this clonotype: The antigen is unknown.

A diagnosis was made from clinical symptoms together with serum thyroxine, TRAb, thyroid ultrasound and orbital computed tomography. V gave up 2 bases and J gave up 2 bases; unmatched junction bases: 4. This CDR3 spans 15 amino acids. Germline lookup yields CDR1 SGHRS and CDR2 YFSETQ. Amplification of the TCR beta CDR3 regions used RNA transcripts (as template). The workflow started with a first-round RT-PCR run with HTBI primers and then moved on to a second-round multiplex PCR. TCRdb called the multiplex PCR reads again in MiXCR, with one record for every CDR3 protein. The table shows more than 1,000,000 distinct CDR3 sequences, with roughly two fifths occurring only once.

The V gene is TRBV5-1, the J gene TRBJ2-7; 10 bases fit TRBD1. This receptor was identified in an adult man with Graves' hyperthyroidism. Input material: peripheral blood or thyroid tissue (not recorded which). The CDR3 DNA reads TGCGCCAGCAGCTTCGAGACAGGGGGCCCCTACGAGCAGTACTTC. It yields the protein CASSFETGGPYEQYF.